The rows below give T cell receptor beta chains drawn from one sample of a study of blood T cell repertoires in COVID-19. Only in-frame clones appear in the TCRdb table, and some are missing; sequencing was by immunoSEQ multiplex PCR. The data contain about 260,000 clones, over 70% of them seen just once; the ten biggest clones take up over 3%. Material for sequencing was PBMCs or T cells enriched from blood (not recorded which). The receptor set was obtained from a middle-aged woman who had been exposed to COVID-19. Each CDR3 is given with its conserved first and last residue. The D gene is left open where the match is weak. Expanded clones get a size class; other rows say once, few or many, or leave the size out.

v_gene	j_gene	abundance	d_gene	CDR3aa	CDR3nt
TRBV28	TRBJ2-7	NA	TRBD1	CASPDRLGEQYF	TGTGCCAGCCCGGACAGGTTGGGCGAGCAGTACTTC
TRBV7-2	TRBJ2-5	NA	TRBD2	CASSLYSTSGQETQYF	TGTGCCAGCAGCTTGTACTCGACTAGCGGCCAAGAGACCCAGTACTTC
TRBV7-2	TRBJ1-4	NA	TRBD1	CASSLEQGGVTNEKLFF	TGTGCCAGCAGCTTAGAACAGGGGGGTGTAACTAATGAAAAACTGTTTTTT
TRBV27	TRBJ1-1	once	NA	CASRPGVGTEAFF	TGTGCCAGCAGACCAGGGGTGGGGACTGAAGCTTTCTTT
TRBV2	TRBJ1-4	once	NA	CASTRDSRTNEKLFF	TGTGCCAGCACTCGAGACAGCCGAACTAATGAAAAACTGTTTTTT
TRBV6-5	TRBJ2-7	NA	NA	CASRLDTGILYEQYF	TGTGCCAGCAGATTAGATACAGGGATCTTATACGAGCAGTACTTC
TRBV18	TRBJ2-1	NA	NA	CASSPPVQADARFF	TGTGCCAGCTCACCACCAGTCCAGGCTGATGCTCGGTTCTTC
TRBV18	TRBJ2-7	NA	NA	CASSVGVERLRQYF	TGTGCCAGCTCCGTCGGAGTAGAAAGGCTCCGGCAGTACTTC
TRBV19	TRBJ2-1	NA	TRBD2	CASSIGGDEQFF	TGTGCCAGTAGTATCGGGGGGGATGAGCAGTTCTTC
TRBV5-1	TRBJ2-5	NA	TRBD2	CASSTSGGEETQYF	TGCGCCAGCAGCACTAGCGGGGGGGAAGAGACCCAGTACTTC
TRBV19	TRBJ1-6	NA	TRBD1	CASTGRGPNHLHF	TGTGCCAGTACGGGCAGGGGGCCAAATCACCTCCACTTT
TRBV5-4	TRBJ2-4	NA	NA	CASSSWSGGLAKNIQYF	TGTGCCAGCAGCTCTTGGTCGGGGGGCCTAGCCAAAAACATTCAGTACTTC
TRBV29-1	TRBJ1-2	NA	NA	CSDQDITNYGYTF	TGCAGCGACCAGGACATTACTAACTATGGCTACACCTTC
TRBV7-3	TRBJ2-1	once	NA	CASSRGNEQFF	TGTGCCAGCAGCCGAGGCAATGAGCAGTTCTTC
TRBV19	TRBJ1-2	NA	TRBD1	CASSMGAKGQGHYGYTF	TGTGCCAGTAGTATGGGAGCAAAGGGACAGGGGCACTATGGCTACACCTTC
TRBV3-1/TRBV3-2	TRBJ1-2	NA	NA	CASSKGVGYTF	TGTGCCAGCAGTAAGGGAGTTGGCTACACCTTC
TRBV5-4	TRBJ2-7	NA	TRBD2	CASSLASGGRSPYEQYF	TGTGCCAGCAGCTTAGCTAGCGGGGGCCGCTCCCCTTACGAGCAGTACTTC
TRBV28	TRBJ1-5	many	NA	CASSSMRVSGQPQHF	TGTGCCAGCAGTTCGATGCGGGTTTCGGGTCAGCCCCAGCATTTT
TRBV28	TRBJ1-5	NA	TRBD1	CASSTAGTGDQPQHF	TGTGCCAGCAGTACTGCCGGGACAGGGGATCAGCCCCAGCATTTT
TRBV23-1	TRBJ2-3	NA	TRBD2	CASSQLGQGPTSGRAMVADTQYF	TGCGCCAGCAGTCAATTGGGGCAGGGCCCTACTAGCGGGAGGGCCATGGTGGCAGATACGCAGTATTTT
TRBV7-9	TRBJ1-5	NA	NA	CASSLEGTGSEPQHF	TGTGCCAGCAGCTTAGAAGGAACAGGATCAGAGCCCCAGCATTTT
TRBV5-1	TRBJ1-1	NA	NA	CASSAGTEAFF	TGCGCCAGCAGCGCGGGGACTGAAGCTTTCTTT
TRBV24-1	TRBJ1-4	NA	NA	CATSTGSEGNEKLFF	TGTGCCACCAGTACAGGGTCAGAGGGAAATGAAAAACTGTTTTTT
TRBV7-6	TRBJ2-2	NA	TRBD1	CASSPPPFGQGATGELFF	TGTGCCAGCAGCCCGCCTCCCTTTGGACAGGGTGCAACCGGGGAGCTGTTTTTT
TRBV21-1	TRBJ1-6	NA	NA	CASSKGGQGSSPLHF	TGTGCCAGCAGCAAAGGGGGACAGGGCTCTTCACCCCTCCACTTT
TRBV12-3/TRBV12-4	TRBJ1-1	NA	NA	CASSPPGAEAFF	TGTGCCAGCAGCCCCCCCGGGGCTGAAGCTTTCTTT
TRBV11-3	TRBJ1-2	NA	NA	CASSSSGAHYGYTF	TGTGCCAGCAGCTCGTCAGGGGCTCACTATGGCTACACCTTC
TRBV4-2	TRBJ2-6	NA	NA	CANRGASVIGANVLTF	TGTGCCAACCGGGGGGCGTCAGTCATTGGGGCCAACGTCCTGACTTTC
TRBV19	TRBJ1-2	NA	NA	CASSPYSIYGYTF	TGTGCCAGTAGCCCCTACTCAATATATGGCTACACCTTC
TRBV19	TRBJ1-6	NA	NA	CASSPRTQSPLHF	TGTGCCAGTAGTCCCCGTACGCAGTCACCCCTCCACTTT
TRBV30	TRBJ1-5	few	TRBD1	CAWSGAGGSSNQPQHF	TGTGCCTGGAGTGGGGCAGGGGGGAGTAGCAATCAGCCCCAGCATTTT
TRBV27	TRBJ1-1	NA	NA	CASSSITTVMNTEAFF	TGTGCCAGCAGTAGCATTACGACAGTCATGAACACTGAAGCTTTCTTT
TRBV3-1/TRBV3-2	TRBJ1-1	few	TRBD1	CASSHAPGTGHTEAFF	TGTGCCAGCAGCCATGCACCCGGGACAGGTCACACTGAAGCTTTCTTT
TRBV4-1	TRBJ1-1	once	NA	CASSQDSNRGYTEAFF	TGCGCCAGCAGCCAAGACTCTAATCGGGGGTACACTGAAGCTTTCTTT
TRBV11-3	TRBJ2-5	NA	TRBD2	CASSPTRPSGRETQYF	TGTGCCAGCAGCCCAACTCGACCTAGCGGGAGAGAGACCCAGTACTTC
TRBV5-1	TRBJ1-6	NA	NA	CASSLVGQGNSPLHF	TGCGCCAGCAGCTTGGTCGGTCAGGGGAATTCACCCCTCCACTTT
TRBV4-2	TRBJ2-7	NA	NA	CASSQDRFGGPGGEQYF	TGTGCCAGCAGCCAAGATCGATTCGGGGGCCCGGGGGGAGAGCAGTACTTC
TRBV5-6	TRBJ2-1	NA	NA	CASSLANGGYNEQFF	TGTGCCAGCAGCTTGGCGAACGGGGGTTACAATGAGCAGTTCTTC
TRBV7-9	TRBJ1-2	NA	NA	CASSLGSGVNYGYTF	TGTGCCAGCAGCTTAGGTAGCGGGGTTAACTATGGCTACACCTTC
TRBV27	TRBJ1-5	NA	NA	CASSPAGLSNQPQHF	TGTGCCAGCAGTCCGGCGGGTCTTAGCAATCAGCCCCAGCATTTT
TRBV3-1/TRBV3-2	TRBJ2-7	NA	NA	CASSQGGTGGEQYF	TGTGCCAGCAGCCAAGGAGGCACAGGCGGCGAGCAGTACTTC
TRBV6-2/TRBV6-3	TRBJ1-2	NA	TRBD1	CASSRTGSNYGYTF	TGTGCCAGCAGTCGGACAGGGTCAAACTATGGCTACACCTTC
TRBV4-1	TRBJ2-1	NA	TRBD1	CASSQERGAGTVGEQFF	TGCGCCAGCAGCCAAGAACGGGGAGCCGGGACAGTCGGTGAGCAGTTCTTC
TRBV7-6	TRBJ1-3	NA	NA	CASSLSGISGNTIYF	TGTGCCAGCAGCTTATCTGGCATCTCTGGAAACACCATATATTTT
TRBV19	TRBJ2-3	NA	NA	CASSISQVGDTQYF	TGTGCCAGTAGCATAAGCCAGGTTGGAGATACGCAGTATTTT
TRBV6-5	TRBJ2-1	many	NA	CASRDGTNNEQFF	TGTGCCAGCAGGGACGGGACAAACAATGAGCAGTTCTTC
TRBV6-5	TRBJ2-7	few	NA	CASRPTTDWIYEQYF	TGTGCCAGCAGGCCGACTACGGACTGGATCTACGAGCAGTACTTC
TRBV14	TRBJ1-1	NA	TRBD1	CASSTGAEAFF	TGTGCCAGCAGCACAGGGGCTGAAGCTTTCTTT
TRBV27	TRBJ1-2	NA	TRBD1	CASGTGYGYTF	TGTGCCAGCGGGACAGGCTATGGCTACACCTTC